This T cell receptor (beta chain) was recovered during a study of OX40 agonist ivuxolimab in advanced cancers. Study-level points and caveats: Circulating CD4+ and CD8+ T cells showed clonal expansion by week 6 at 0.1 to 3.0 mg/kg.

A word on this clone: Antigen unknown.

Method: immunoSEQ multiplex PCR; TCRdb's copy keeps in-frame clones and lacks some. Among approximately 44,000 clones, approximately 90% were seen once, and the ten largest hold roughly 15%. This CDR3 spans 15 amino acids. V shed 4 bases, J shed 3 bases, and the junction held 9 bases outside the gene matches. The germline CDR1 and CDR2 sequences are SGDLS and YYNGEE. The receptor comes from an adult with an advanced solid tumor such as melanoma, head and neck, liver or kidney cancer. Specimen: CD4+ or CD8+ T cells sorted from blood, collected in a trial of the OX40 agonist ivuxolimab. The chain carries TRBV9 and TRBJ1-2, with TRBD1 identical over 7 bases. The CDR3 nucleotides are TGTGCCAGCAGCTGGGACAGCGCGTCATACTATGGCTACACCTTC. It codes for CASSWDSASYYGYTF.